This T cell receptor beta chain stems from a study of blood T cell repertoires in COVID-19. Across the study: Samples representing acute and convalescent COVID-19 were sourced from the United States, Italy and Spain.

Donors of Cohort 3 who recovered were those that had two negative PCRs, clearance, or symptom resolution. Sequenced by immunoSEQ multiplex PCR; TCRdb stores in-frame clones only, minus some. The sample lists some 110,000 clones; 84% were seen once. The receptor's source is a woman between 25 and 40 years old who had recovered from COVID-19. The specimen was PBMCs or T cells enriched from blood (not recorded which).

For the CDR3, the DNA is TGTGCCAGTAGTATCCGGACTAGCGGGAGTGAGCAGTTCTTC. Its protein is CASSIRTSGSEQFF. This chain joins TRBV19 and TRBJ2-1, with 13 positions matching TRBD2. Germline assignment: CDR1 LNHDA and CDR2 SQIVND (reference sequence). The V and J ends lost 3 bases and 9 bases, in that order; junction bases with no gene match: 2. The CDR3 covers 14 residues.